This T cell receptor (beta chain) derives from a study of CD8+CD57+ T cells in acquired aplastic anemia. As for the study in general: Sorted CD4+ and CD8+ cells gave an average of roughly 3.5 ug of DNA. Mean read depth for CD4+ cells from healthy donors was around 11 million.

Study outcomes and limitations: There were fewer than 35 CD8+ CDR3 sequences that occurred in both patients and controls.

This clonotype was seen ten or more times. Its matching antigen is unknown. TCR beta VDJ and CDR3 profiles were obtained from a genomic DNA template. Each CDR3 protein is one row after TCRdb ran MiXCR on the reads. The table records around 200,000 distinct CDR3 sequences, approximately 60% of them present only once. This CDR3 contains 14 residues. CDR1 MNHEY and CDR2 SMNVEV come from the germline V gene (reference sequence). With 0 bases removed from V and 5 bases from J, the gap between germline ends came to 8 bases. Sequencing was carried out using sorted CD4+, CD8+, or CD8+CD57+ T cells (not recorded which) from PBMCs. The chain is built from TRBV27 and TRBJ2-1; the D gene is possibly TRBD1 (5 bases). The origin of this receptor is a human donor in good health. CDR3: CASSLSGLNNEQFF. As DNA, the CDR3 is TGTGCCAGCAGTTTATCGGGGCTGAACAATGAGCAGTTCTTC.